These T cell receptor beta chains were read from a single sample in a study of cytomegalovirus exposure and HLA in healthy donors. Measured with immunoSEQ multiplex PCR; TCRdb has only the in-frame clones, and not every one. The sample has 100,000 to 150,000 clones, 65% to 90% seen once. The sequenced sample consisted of PBMCs. These receptors came from a girl aged 2 to 9 in good health and CMV-seronegative. The CDR3 runs from the conserved cysteine through the conserved F or W. D genes are given only for firm matches. Clone size is not always given. Where it is, it says once, few, many or a class for expanded clones.

d_call: NA
v_call: TRBV7-9
clone_size: NA
j_call: TRBJ2-2
cdr3_nt: TGTGCCAGCAGCTCAAAAGGACACCCGAGGGAGCTGTTTTTT
cdr3_aa: CASSSKGHPRELFF

d_call: NA
v_call: TRBV14
clone_size: few
j_call: TRBJ2-7
cdr3_nt: TGTGCCAGCAGCCATTCAGAGAGGAGGTACTTC
cdr3_aa: CASSHSERRYF

d_call: TRBD2
v_call: TRBV5-1
clone_size: NA
j_call: TRBJ2-5
cdr3_nt: TGCGCCAGCAGCCAACGACTAGCCCCCGAGACCCAGTACTTC
cdr3_aa: CASSQRLAPETQYF

d_call: NA
v_call: TRBV28
clone_size: NA
j_call: TRBJ1-1
cdr3_nt: TGTGCCAGCAGTTCGCCGGGCCCGCGGGGAGCTTTCTTT
cdr3_aa: CASSSPGPRGAFF

d_call: NA
v_call: TRBV6-1
clone_size: NA
j_call: TRBJ1-1
cdr3_nt: TGTGCCAGCAGTGACCTCAAGGGGGCTGAAGCTTTCTTT
cdr3_aa: CASSDLKGAEAFF

d_call: TRBD1
v_call: TRBV27
clone_size: NA
j_call: TRBJ1-1
cdr3_nt: TGTGCCAGCAGTTTATCGGGACAGATGAACACTGAAGCTTTCTTT
cdr3_aa: CASSLSGQMNTEAFF

d_call: TRBD1
v_call: TRBV9
clone_size: once
j_call: TRBJ1-4
cdr3_nt: TGTGCCAGCAGCCTGACGGGACAGGGTTCCGAAAAACTGTTTTTT
cdr3_aa: CASSLTGQGSEKLFF

d_call: NA
v_call: TRBV4-1
clone_size: NA
j_call: TRBJ2-7
cdr3_nt: TGCGCCAGCAGCCCAGTGGCGGGGGAGCAGTACTTC
cdr3_aa: CASSPVAGEQYF

d_call: TRBD1
v_call: TRBV5-1
clone_size: NA
j_call: TRBJ1-2
cdr3_nt: TGCGCCAGCAGCCCACTGACAGGGGGCTATGGCTACACCTTC
cdr3_aa: CASSPLTGGYGYTF

d_call: TRBD2
v_call: TRBV28
clone_size: few
j_call: TRBJ2-1
cdr3_nt: TGTGCCAGCAGCCGTGGGACTAGCGTCGCATGTGAGCAGTTCTTC
cdr3_aa: CASSRGTSVACEQFF

d_call: TRBD1
v_call: TRBV15
clone_size: NA
j_call: TRBJ1-3
cdr3_nt: TGTGCCACCAGCAGCGACAGGGGCTCTGGAAACACCATATATTTT
cdr3_aa: CATSSDRGSGNTIYF

d_call: NA
v_call: TRBV28
clone_size: NA
j_call: TRBJ1-4
cdr3_nt: TGTGCCAGCAGTTTCTATAATAATGAAAAACTGTTTTTT
cdr3_aa: CASSFYNNEKLFF

d_call: NA
v_call: TRBV5-1
clone_size: NA
j_call: TRBJ1-6
cdr3_nt: TGCGCCAGCAGCTCACAAACAGGGAGTACGGATTCACCCCTCCACTTT
cdr3_aa: CASSSQTGSTDSPLHF

d_call: NA
v_call: TRBV25-1
clone_size: NA
j_call: TRBJ1-4
cdr3_nt: TGTGCCAGCACCAACCAAATGGGAGAGGCGGGGGAAAAACTGTTTTTT
cdr3_aa: CASTNQMGEAGEKLFF

d_call: NA
v_call: TRBV9
clone_size: NA
j_call: TRBJ2-3
cdr3_nt: TGTGCCAGCAGCGTAGGGGTAGCGGGCACAGATACGCAGTATTTT
cdr3_aa: CASSVGVAGTDTQYF

d_call: TRBD1
v_call: TRBV2
clone_size: few
j_call: TRBJ1-3
cdr3_nt: TGTGCCAGCGGAGGACAGGCCCGAAACACCATATATTTT
cdr3_aa: CASGGQARNTIYF

d_call: TRBD1
v_call: TRBV19
clone_size: NA
j_call: TRBJ1-1
cdr3_nt: TGTGCCAGTAGGGGCTCCTACAGGGGGAGTACTGAAGCTTTCTTT
cdr3_aa: CASRGSYRGSTEAFF

d_call: NA
v_call: TRBV11-3
clone_size: few
j_call: TRBJ2-3
cdr3_nt: TGTGCCAGCAGCCCTATGAACACAGATACGCAGTATTTT
cdr3_aa: CASSPMNTDTQYF

d_call: NA
v_call: TRBV18
clone_size: NA
j_call: TRBJ1-1
cdr3_nt: TGTGCCAGCTCACCAAATCGGGGCACTGAAGCTTTCTTT
cdr3_aa: CASSPNRGTEAFF

d_call: NA
v_call: TRBV4-1
clone_size: NA
j_call: TRBJ1-2
cdr3_nt: TGCGCCAGCAGCCAACATCTTCGGTCGGGGGGCTATGGCTACACCTTC
cdr3_aa: CASSQHLRSGGYGYTF

d_call: NA
v_call: TRBV7-3
clone_size: NA
j_call: TRBJ2-3
cdr3_nt: TGTGCCAGCAGCCCTGTAGCCGTCACAGATACGCAGTATTTT
cdr3_aa: CASSPVAVTDTQYF

d_call: TRBD2
v_call: TRBV9
clone_size: NA
j_call: TRBJ2-1
cdr3_nt: TGTGCCAGCAGCCCCGGGACTAGCGGGAGATTGGGTCGGAATGAGCAGTTCTTC
cdr3_aa: CASSPGTSGRLGRNEQFF

d_call: NA
v_call: TRBV6-5
clone_size: NA
j_call: TRBJ1-2
cdr3_nt: TGTGCCAGCAGAGAGCATGGAAGGGGGAACTATGGCTACACCTTC
cdr3_aa: CASREHGRGNYGYTF

d_call: TRBD2
v_call: TRBV5-4
clone_size: NA
j_call: TRBJ2-1
cdr3_nt: TGTGCCAGCAGCCCCCGTGGGACTAGCGTTTACAATGAGCAGTTCTTC
cdr3_aa: CASSPRGTSVYNEQFF

d_call: TRBD1
v_call: TRBV7-3
clone_size: once
j_call: TRBJ2-7
cdr3_nt: TGTGCCAGCAGCCAAGATCGACAGGGTAGGGCTAGAGTGCTCTACGAGCAGTACTTC
cdr3_aa: CASSQDRQGRARVLYEQYF

d_call: NA
v_call: TRBV27
clone_size: NA
j_call: TRBJ2-3
cdr3_nt: TGTGCCAGCAGTTTTGACTACACAGATACGCAGTATTTT
cdr3_aa: CASSFDYTDTQYF

d_call: NA
v_call: TRBV27
clone_size: NA
j_call: TRBJ1-2
cdr3_nt: TGTGCCAGCAGTTTATTTAGTGACAGCCCTTATGGCTACACCTTC
cdr3_aa: CASSLFSDSPYGYTF

d_call: NA
v_call: TRBV20-1
clone_size: NA
j_call: TRBJ1-4
cdr3_nt: TGCAGTGCTACAGGGAATGAAAAACTGTTTTTT
cdr3_aa: CSATGNEKLFF

d_call: TRBD1
v_call: TRBV28
clone_size: NA
j_call: TRBJ1-4
cdr3_nt: TGTGCCAGTTGTCCAGGGGGTAATGAAAAACTGTTTTTT
cdr3_aa: CASCPGGNEKLFF

d_call: TRBD1
v_call: TRBV28
clone_size: NA
j_call: TRBJ1-3
cdr3_nt: TGTGCCAGCAGTTTAGGACAGGGATTCTCTGGAAACACCATATATTTT
cdr3_aa: CASSLGQGFSGNTIYF

d_call: NA
v_call: TRBV28
clone_size: NA
j_call: TRBJ1-4
cdr3_nt: TGTGCCAGCAGTATCCAGGGCGCTAATGAAAAACTGTTTTTT
cdr3_aa: CASSIQGANEKLFF

d_call: TRBD1
v_call: TRBV7-9
clone_size: once
j_call: TRBJ1-1
cdr3_nt: TGTGCCAGCAGCCCCCAGGGACAGTTGAACACTGAAGCTTTCTTT
cdr3_aa: CASSPQGQLNTEAFF

d_call: NA
v_call: TRBV6-6
clone_size: NA
j_call: TRBJ1-3
cdr3_nt: TGTGCCAGCAGTTACTCGAGGGACTCTGGAAACACCATATATTTT
cdr3_aa: CASSYSRDSGNTIYF

d_call: TRBD1
v_call: TRBV9
clone_size: NA
j_call: TRBJ1-2
cdr3_nt: TGTGCCAGCAGCGTAGCTGGGACAGGGGTTCATGTCACCTATGGCTACACCTTC
cdr3_aa: CASSVAGTGVHVTYGYTF

d_call: TRBD2
v_call: TRBV19
clone_size: NA
j_call: TRBJ2-7
cdr3_nt: TGTGCCAGTAGTATTCGGGCGGGAGCCCCCTACGAGCAGTACTTC
cdr3_aa: CASSIRAGAPYEQYF

d_call: NA
v_call: TRBV4-2
clone_size: NA
j_call: TRBJ2-3
cdr3_nt: TGTGCCAGCAGCCAAGACTTTACCTATTCTACTAGCACAGATACGCAGTATTTT
cdr3_aa: CASSQDFTYSTSTDTQYF

d_call: NA
v_call: TRBV25-1
clone_size: once
j_call: TRBJ2-5
cdr3_nt: TGTGCCAGCAGTGATTGGGAGAAAGAGACCCAGTACTTC
cdr3_aa: CASSDWEKETQYF

d_call: TRBD1
v_call: TRBV2
clone_size: NA
j_call: TRBJ1-1
cdr3_nt: TGTGCCAGCATTCTTTGGACAGGCGGGGACACTGAAGCTTTCTTT
cdr3_aa: CASILWTGGDTEAFF

d_call: TRBD1
v_call: TRBV7-8
clone_size: NA
j_call: TRBJ2-7
cdr3_nt: TGTGCCAGCAGCCTCGGACAGGGGGCCTACGAGCAGTACTTC
cdr3_aa: CASSLGQGAYEQYF

d_call: TRBD1
v_call: TRBV15
clone_size: NA
j_call: TRBJ1-4
cdr3_nt: TGTGCCACCAGCGAGATACAGGGGGAAAAACTGTTTTTT
cdr3_aa: CATSEIQGEKLFF

d_call: TRBD1
v_call: TRBV27
clone_size: NA
j_call: TRBJ2-2
cdr3_nt: TGTGCCAGCAGTACACGACAGGGGGGTGTTGCCGGGGAGCTGTTTTTT
cdr3_aa: CASSTRQGGVAGELFF

d_call: TRBD1
v_call: TRBV4-2
clone_size: NA
j_call: TRBJ2-7
cdr3_nt: TGTGCCAGCAGCCTAGGGACAGAACTCTACGAGCAGTACTTC
cdr3_aa: CASSLGTELYEQYF

d_call: NA
v_call: TRBV19
clone_size: few
j_call: TRBJ2-5
cdr3_nt: TGTGCCAGTAGTATTCTCCTGCGAGAGGCCCAGTACTTC
cdr3_aa: CASSILLREAQYF

d_call: NA
v_call: TRBV28
clone_size: NA
j_call: TRBJ2-5
cdr3_nt: TGTGCCAGCAGCAACCCCCAGGGGCTTGAAGAGACCCAGTACTTC
cdr3_aa: CASSNPQGLEETQYF

d_call: NA
v_call: TRBV28
clone_size: NA
j_call: TRBJ1-2
cdr3_nt: TGTGCGTCACGGCTGGGGCCCACAGGCTATGGCTACACCTTC
cdr3_aa: CASRLGPTGYGYTF

d_call: TRBD2
v_call: TRBV6-4
clone_size: once
j_call: TRBJ2-1
cdr3_nt: TGTGCCAGCAGTGATGAGGGAGGGGCGAATGAGCAGTTCTTC
cdr3_aa: CASSDEGGANEQFF

d_call: NA
v_call: TRBV11-3
clone_size: NA
j_call: TRBJ1-1
cdr3_nt: TGTGCCAGCAGCCCATGGCCCAACAGGGATGCGAAAGGGACTGAAGCTTTCTTT
cdr3_aa: CASSPWPNRDAKGTEAFF

d_call: NA
v_call: TRBV5-6
clone_size: once
j_call: TRBJ1-2
cdr3_nt: TGTGCCAGCAGCCCGCAGGACTATGGCTACACCTTC
cdr3_aa: CASSPQDYGYTF

d_call: NA
v_call: TRBV14
clone_size: NA
j_call: TRBJ2-5
cdr3_nt: TGTGCCAGCAGCCAACGGGACCCGGGACTCGCCGGGGAGACCCAGTACTTC
cdr3_aa: CASSQRDPGLAGETQYF

d_call: TRBD2
v_call: TRBV29-1
clone_size: NA
j_call: TRBJ2-5
cdr3_nt: TGCAGCGTTGAAAGCCGCCGTGGGACTAGCGGGAAAGGGAAAGAGACCCAGTACTTC
cdr3_aa: CSVESRRGTSGKGKETQYF

d_call: NA
v_call: TRBV4-3
clone_size: few
j_call: TRBJ2-7
cdr3_nt: TGCGCCAGCAGCCAAGATGGAACTATCTTCTACGAGCAGTACTTC
cdr3_aa: CASSQDGTIFYEQYF

d_call: TRBD1
v_call: TRBV7-9
clone_size: once
j_call: TRBJ1-2
cdr3_nt: TGTGCCAGCAGCTTAGGGGGACAGGGCCCCTATGGCTACACCTTC
cdr3_aa: CASSLGGQGPYGYTF

d_call: TRBD2
v_call: TRBV27
clone_size: NA
j_call: TRBJ2-1
cdr3_nt: TGTGCCAGCAGTGACGGACTAGCGGGGGCCTCAAAGCAGTTCTTC
cdr3_aa: CASSDGLAGASKQFF